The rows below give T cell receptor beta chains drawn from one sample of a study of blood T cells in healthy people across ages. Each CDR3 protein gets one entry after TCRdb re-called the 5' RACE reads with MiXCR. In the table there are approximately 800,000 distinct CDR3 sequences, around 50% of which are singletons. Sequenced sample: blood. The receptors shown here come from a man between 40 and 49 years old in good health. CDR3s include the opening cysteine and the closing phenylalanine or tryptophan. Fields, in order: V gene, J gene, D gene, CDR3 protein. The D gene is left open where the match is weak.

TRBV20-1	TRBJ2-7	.	CSAEGQKAYEQYF
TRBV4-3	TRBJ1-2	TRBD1	CASSHGTGLNYGYTF
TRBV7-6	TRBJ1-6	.	CASSLGGGVSSPLHF
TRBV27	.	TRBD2	CASRRLAGDYEQYF
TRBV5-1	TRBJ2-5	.	CASSLDGSSENEQYF
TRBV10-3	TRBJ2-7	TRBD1	CAISGSGTGSNEQYF
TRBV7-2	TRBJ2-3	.	CASSSTLSTDTQYF
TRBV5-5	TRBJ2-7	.	CASVRSASSYEQYF
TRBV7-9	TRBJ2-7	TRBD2	CASSFSSGRAGEQYF
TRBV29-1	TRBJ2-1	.	CSVDPIVGVRLSNEQFF
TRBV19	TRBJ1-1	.	CASSTGRNTEAFF
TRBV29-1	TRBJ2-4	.	CSVEDGGSKNIQYF
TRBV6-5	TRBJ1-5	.	CASAYGSNQPQHF
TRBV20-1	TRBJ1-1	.	CSAQPGMNTEAFF
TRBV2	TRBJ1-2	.	CASIDTRRGYTF
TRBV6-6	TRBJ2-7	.	CASSHDGKYEQYF
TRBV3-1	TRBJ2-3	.	CASSQARDTWGTDTQYF
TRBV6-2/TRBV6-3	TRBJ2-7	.	CASIGLRTYEQYF
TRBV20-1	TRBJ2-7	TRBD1	CSARDQGDQLWYF